Listed below are T cell receptor beta chains from one sample, sequenced in a study of blood T cell repertoires in COVID-19. Sequencing used immunoSEQ multiplex PCR; TCRdb keeps in-frame clones, though not all of them. Counted here are about 100,000 clones, about four fifths occurring once; the ten biggest clones make up approximately 4.1%. The sequenced sample was peripheral blood. Receptors originate from a woman in her 70s with acute or convalescent COVID-19. The CDR3 runs from the conserved cysteine through the conserved F or W. The D gene is left open where the match is weak. Clone size is shown for a subset of rows, as once, few, many or a class of expanded clone.

V: TRBV28
J: TRBJ1-6
size: -
D: TRBD1
DNA: TGTGCCAGCAGTTTTGACCAGGGGGAATCACCCCTCCACTTT
CDR3: CASSFDQGESPLHF

V: TRBV28
J: TRBJ1-2
size: -
D: -
DNA: TGTGCCAGCAGTTTAATGTGGGGGCAGGATGGCTACACCTTC
CDR3: CASSLMWGQDGYTF

V: TRBV20-1
J: TRBJ1-1
size: -
D: -
DNA: TGCAGTGCTAATATAAACACTGAAGCTTTCTTT
CDR3: CSANINTEAFF

V: TRBV28
J: TRBJ1-5
size: -
D: TRBD1
DNA: TGTGCCAGCAGTTTAAGGGACAGGCCAAATCAGCCCCAGCATTTT
CDR3: CASSLRDRPNQPQHF

V: TRBV10-3
J: TRBJ2-1
size: -
D: TRBD2
DNA: TGTGCCATCAGTGAGCTCTCCAGCGGGGGGGGCAATGAGCAGTTCTTC
CDR3: CAISELSSGGGNEQFF

V: TRBV24-1
J: TRBJ2-1
size: -
D: -
DNA: TGTGCCACCAGTGATTCGGCTAGGAATGAGCAGTTCTTC
CDR3: CATSDSARNEQFF

V: TRBV3-1/TRBV3-2
J: TRBJ1-1
size: -
D: TRBD1
DNA: TGTGCCAGCAGCCCCTTGGACAGGGACACTGAAGCTTTCTTT
CDR3: CASSPLDRDTEAFF

V: TRBV7-3
J: TRBJ1-2
size: once
D: -
DNA: TGTGCCAGCAGCTTCACCGAGCGCGTCAGCCATAATAACTATGGCTACACCTTC
CDR3: CASSFTERVSHNNYGYTF

V: TRBV19
J: TRBJ2-7
size: -
D: -
DNA: TGTGCCAGTAGTAGGGGGGACTCCGGTTTCGGGCAGTACTTC
CDR3: CASSRGDSGFGQYF

V: TRBV19
J: TRBJ1-2
size: -
D: -
DNA: TGTGCCAGTAGTATGCCGGGGTTTGACTATGGCTACACCTTC
CDR3: CASSMPGFDYGYTF

V: TRBV3-1/TRBV3-2
J: TRBJ1-3
size: -
D: -
DNA: TGTGCCAGCAGCCAACGGGGAGTTGAAAACACCATATATTTT
CDR3: CASSQRGVENTIYF

V: TRBV5-5
J: TRBJ2-3
size: -
D: -
DNA: TGTGCCAGCAGCTCCGGGACTGGCACAGATACGCAGTATTTT
CDR3: CASSSGTGTDTQYF

V: TRBV19
J: TRBJ1-1
size: -
D: -
DNA: TGTGCCAGTAGTTTCGACAGGAACACTGAAGCTTTCTTT
CDR3: CASSFDRNTEAFF

V: TRBV5-4
J: TRBJ2-3
size: once
D: TRBD1
DNA: TGTGCCAGCAGCCCGGGACAGGGGAGCCCAGATACGCAGTATTTT
CDR3: CASSPGQGSPDTQYF

V: TRBV3-1/TRBV3-2
J: TRBJ1-6
size: once
D: -
DNA: TGTGCCAGCAGCCAAGGAGGTAGGCGGGCCCTCCACTTT
CDR3: CASSQGGRRALHF

V: TRBV19
J: TRBJ1-4
size: -
D: TRBD1
DNA: TGTGCCAGTAGTCGCGACCGGGACAGGGGTCTCTCTGCAACTAATGAAAAACTGTTTTTT
CDR3: CASSRDRDRGLSATNEKLFF

V: TRBV6-2/TRBV6-3
J: TRBJ1-4
size: -
D: TRBD1
DNA: TGTGCCAGCAGTTCCGCGGGACAGGGGCAAGAAAAACTGTTTTTT
CDR3: CASSSAGQGQEKLFF

V: TRBV6-6
J: TRBJ1-4
size: -
D: -
DNA: TGTGCCAGCCAGCGACCCAATGAAAAACTGTTTTTT
CDR3: CASQRPNEKLFF

V: TRBV18
J: TRBJ2-7
size: -
D: -
DNA: TGTGCCAGCTCACCAATTTCTGGGGGGAACGAGCAGTACTTC
CDR3: CASSPISGGNEQYF

V: TRBV14
J: TRBJ1-6
size: -
D: -
DNA: TGTGCCAGCAGCCAAACAGGGAATTCAGCCCTCCACTTT
CDR3: CASSQTGNSALHF

V: TRBV28
J: TRBJ2-1
size: -
D: TRBD2
DNA: TGTGCCAGCAGTTTATACTCTAGCGGGAGGAGGGGGTCAAAAGAGCAGTTCTTC
CDR3: CASSLYSSGRRGSKEQFF

V: TRBV3-1/TRBV3-2
J: TRBJ1-1
size: -
D: -
DNA: TGTGCCAGCAGCCCCCGGGAGGGCTCGGAAGCTTTCTTT
CDR3: CASSPREGSEAFF

V: TRBV6-5
J: TRBJ1-3
size: -
D: -
DNA: TGTGCCAGCACCCCGAGGTGGAGGGCTGGAAACACCATATATTTT
CDR3: CASTPRWRAGNTIYF

V: TRBV6-5
J: TRBJ2-7
size: -
D: TRBD1
DNA: TGTGCCAGCAGTACCGTGACAGGGTCCCACGAGCAGTACTTC
CDR3: CASSTVTGSHEQYF

V: TRBV3-1/TRBV3-2
J: TRBJ2-1
size: -
D: -
DNA: TGTGCCAGCAGCCAAGCCGGGATTGAGCAGTTCTTC
CDR3: CASSQAGIEQFF

V: TRBV28
J: TRBJ1-1
size: -
D: -
DNA: TGTGCCAGCAGTTTACAGGGCTTTCTTGTCACTGAAGCTTTCTTT
CDR3: CASSLQGFLVTEAFF

V: TRBV9
J: TRBJ2-1
size: -
D: TRBD2
DNA: TGTGCCAGCAGCGTAGGGCGGAAGCGGGAGGGCGACGCCTACAATGAGCAGTTCTTC
CDR3: CASSVGRKREGDAYNEQFF

V: TRBV28
J: TRBJ1-2
size: once
D: TRBD1
DNA: TGTGCCAGCAGTGGGGACAGGGGGAGGAAGAACTATGGCTACACCTTC
CDR3: CASSGDRGRKNYGYTF

V: TRBV28
J: TRBJ1-1
size: -
D: TRBD1
DNA: TGTGCCAGCAGACCAACGATCGGACAGGGCGGCACTGAAGCTTTCTTT
CDR3: CASRPTIGQGGTEAFF

V: TRBV19
J: TRBJ2-3
size: -
D: -
DNA: TGTGCCACGGGCAAGGAGGACACAGATACGCAGTATTTT
CDR3: CATGKEDTDTQYF

V: TRBV3-1/TRBV3-2
J: TRBJ1-3
size: once
D: TRBD1
DNA: TGTGCCAGCAGCCTGGGACAGTTCGGAAACACCATATATTTT
CDR3: CASSLGQFGNTIYF

V: TRBV5-1
J: TRBJ2-3
size: -
D: TRBD2
DNA: TGCGCCAGCAGCTTGGCGAGCGGGGGGGCCCCAGATACGCAGTATTTT
CDR3: CASSLASGGAPDTQYF

V: TRBV28
J: TRBJ2-2
size: -
D: TRBD2
DNA: TGTGCCAGCAGTTCCCGGGGGGGCCGCCCGAACACCGGGGAGCTGTTTTTT
CDR3: CASSSRGGRPNTGELFF

V: TRBV11-3
J: TRBJ2-3
size: -
D: -
DNA: TGTGCCAGCAGCCCTACGGGGGTCTCAGATACGCAGTATTTT
CDR3: CASSPTGVSDTQYF

V: TRBV6-4
J: TRBJ2-1
size: once
D: TRBD2
DNA: TGTGCCAGCAGTGAGGGCCGCGGGACTAGGGTCCATGAGCAGTTCTTC
CDR3: CASSEGRGTRVHEQFF

V: TRBV27
J: TRBJ1-1
size: -
D: -
DNA: TGTGCCAGCAGTTTGGGCAGGCCTATCCTGAACACTGAAGCTTTCTTT
CDR3: CASSLGRPILNTEAFF

V: TRBV28
J: TRBJ1-6
size: -
D: TRBD1
DNA: TGTGCCAGCAGTTTATCGGGACAGGGGAATTCACCCCTCCACTTT
CDR3: CASSLSGQGNSPLHF

V: TRBV7-8
J: TRBJ2-7
size: few
D: TRBD1
DNA: TGTGCCAGCAGCTTGGGACAGGGGGGTTCCGAGCAGTACTTC
CDR3: CASSLGQGGSEQYF

V: TRBV11-2
J: TRBJ2-1
size: -
D: TRBD1
DNA: TGTGCCAGCAGCCGGGACAGGGTCAATGAGCAGTTCTTC
CDR3: CASSRDRVNEQFF

V: TRBV6-5
J: TRBJ2-5
size: -
D: TRBD2
DNA: TGTGCCAGCACCACTGTGGGGGGGAGGACCCAGTACTTC
CDR3: CASTTVGGRTQYF

V: TRBV9
J: TRBJ2-7
size: -
D: TRBD1
DNA: TGTGCCAGCAGCGTAGGGGGACAGGGGGCCAGCGAGCAGTACTTC
CDR3: CASSVGGQGASEQYF

V: TRBV28
J: TRBJ2-1
size: -
D: -
DNA: TGTGCCAGCAGTTTGGCGGCAGCACAGCAGTTCTTC
CDR3: CASSLAAAQQFF

V: TRBV7-3
J: TRBJ2-7
size: few
D: TRBD1
DNA: TGTGCCAGCAGCTTATTCCCGGTTGGACAGGGGTCCTACGAGCAGTACTTC
CDR3: CASSLFPVGQGSYEQYF

V: TRBV9
J: TRBJ1-2
size: -
D: TRBD1
DNA: TGTGCCAGCAGCGTAGAGGGACAGGGTGGCTACACCTTC
CDR3: CASSVEGQGGYTF

V: TRBV2
J: TRBJ2-7
size: -
D: -
DNA: TGTGCCAGCAGTGTAGGACGGCGGGACCGTTCCTACGAGCAGTACTTC
CDR3: CASSVGRRDRSYEQYF

V: TRBV3-1/TRBV3-2
J: TRBJ2-2
size: -
D: -
DNA: TGTGCCAGCAGCCAAGGTCCAGGCCGCACCGGGGAGCTGTTTTTT
CDR3: CASSQGPGRTGELFF

V: TRBV6-4
J: TRBJ2-3
size: -
D: -
DNA: TGTGCCAGCAGTGCGGGGGTCACAGATACGCAGTATTTT
CDR3: CASSAGVTDTQYF

V: TRBV18
J: TRBJ2-1
size: few
D: TRBD1
DNA: TGTGCCAGCTCACCATTTGGCCCGGGACAGGGGGGTAATGAGCAGTTCTTC
CDR3: CASSPFGPGQGGNEQFF

V: TRBV25-1
J: TRBJ1-6
size: -
D: -
DNA: TGTGCCAGCAGTGGGACACAGGGTTTCAATTCACCCCTCCACTTT
CDR3: CASSGTQGFNSPLHF

V: TRBV15
J: TRBJ2-1
size: -
D: -
DNA: TGTGCCACCAGCAGAGATCCCAGTGATGAGCAGTTCTTC
CDR3: CATSRDPSDEQFF

V: TRBV5-4
J: TRBJ2-1
size: once
D: TRBD2
DNA: TGTGCCAGCAGCCTGGGGGTCCAGCGGGGGGGCAATGAGCAGTTCTTC
CDR3: CASSLGVQRGGNEQFF

V: TRBV19
J: TRBJ1-2
size: -
D: -
DNA: TGTGCCAGTAGTACTCCAGGGACAAGATATGGCTACACCTTC
CDR3: CASSTPGTRYGYTF

V: TRBV29-1
J: TRBJ2-1
size: -
D: -
DNA: TGCAGCGTTGGGAGGTGGCTACATGACAATGAGCAGTTCTTC
CDR3: CSVGRWLHDNEQFF

V: TRBV18
J: TRBJ2-7
size: -
D: TRBD2
DNA: TGTGCCAGCTCACTGGCTAGCGGGAGGAACTACGAGCAGTACTTC
CDR3: CASSLASGRNYEQYF

V: TRBV2
J: TRBJ2-7
size: few
D: TRBD1
DNA: TGTGCCAGCAAAATTGACAGGGGTGGCTACGAGCAGTACTTC
CDR3: CASKIDRGGYEQYF